This TCR beta chain came from a study of cytomegalovirus exposure and HLA in healthy donors. There are 15 residues in the CDR3. V was pared by 6 bases and J by 0 bases, with 12 bases between. Germline CDR1 MNHEY, CDR2 SVGAGI. A multiplex PCR was run with 60 Vbeta primers and 13 Jbeta primers. Using immunoSEQ multiplex PCR, the repertoire was profiled, and TCRdb retains in-frame clones only, with some absent. This table has over 150,000 clones, 68% appearing once. The chain is built from TRBV6-5 and TRBJ1-5; TRBD1 might be the D (5 bases). This sequence originates from a woman between 40 and 50 years old in good health and CMV-seropositive. Sequenced input: PBMCs. Written as DNA, the CDR3 is TGTGCCAGCAGAAGACAGCCCGATAGCAATCAGCCCCAGCATTTT. Its protein product is CASRRQPDSNQPQHF.